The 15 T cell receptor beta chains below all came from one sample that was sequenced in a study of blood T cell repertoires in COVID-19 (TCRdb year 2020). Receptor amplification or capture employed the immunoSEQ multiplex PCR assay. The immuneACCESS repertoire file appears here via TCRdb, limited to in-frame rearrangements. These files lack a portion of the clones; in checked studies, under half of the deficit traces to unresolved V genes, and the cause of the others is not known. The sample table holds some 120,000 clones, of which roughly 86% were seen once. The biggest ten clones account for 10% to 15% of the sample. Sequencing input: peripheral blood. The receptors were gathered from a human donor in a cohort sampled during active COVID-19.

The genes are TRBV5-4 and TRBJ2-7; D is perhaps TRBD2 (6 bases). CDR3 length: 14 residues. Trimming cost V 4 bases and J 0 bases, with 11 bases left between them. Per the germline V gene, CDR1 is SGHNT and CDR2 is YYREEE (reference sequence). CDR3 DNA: TGTGCCAGCAGCCTCGGAGGGAGCTCCTACGAGCAGTACTTC. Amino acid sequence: CASSLGGSSYEQYF.

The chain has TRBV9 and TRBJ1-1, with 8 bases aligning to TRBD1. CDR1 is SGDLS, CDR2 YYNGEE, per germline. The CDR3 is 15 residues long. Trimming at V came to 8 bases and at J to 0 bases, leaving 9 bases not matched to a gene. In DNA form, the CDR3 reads TGTGCCAGGTCGACAGGGGTTGGGGTGAACACTGAAGCTTTCTTT. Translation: CARSTGVGVNTEAFF. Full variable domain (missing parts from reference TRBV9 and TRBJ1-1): DSGVTQTPKHLITATGQRVTLRCSPRSGDLSVYWYQQSLDQGLQFLIQYYNGEERAKGNILERFSAQQFPDLHSELNLSSLELGDSALYFCARSTGVGVNTEAFFGQGTRLTVV.

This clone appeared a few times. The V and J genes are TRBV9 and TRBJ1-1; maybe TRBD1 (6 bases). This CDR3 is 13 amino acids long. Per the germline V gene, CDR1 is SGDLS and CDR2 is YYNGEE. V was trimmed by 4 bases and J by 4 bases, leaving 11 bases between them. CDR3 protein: CASSQGHLTEAFF. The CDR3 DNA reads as TGTGCCAGCAGCCAGGGACACCTCACTGAAGCTTTCTTT. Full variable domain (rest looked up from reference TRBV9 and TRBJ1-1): DSGVTQTPKHLITATGQRVTLRCSPRSGDLSVYWYQQSLDQGLQFLIQYYNGEERAKGNILERFSAQQFPDLHSELNLSSLELGDSALYFCASSQGHLTEAFFGQGTRLTVV.

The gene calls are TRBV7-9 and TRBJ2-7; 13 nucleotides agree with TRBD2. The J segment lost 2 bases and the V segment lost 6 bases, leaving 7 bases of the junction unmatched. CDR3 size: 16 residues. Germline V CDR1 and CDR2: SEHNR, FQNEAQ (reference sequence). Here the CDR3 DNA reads TGTGCCAGCAGTTCAGGAGGGACTAGCGGGGCCTACGAGCAGTACTTC. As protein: CASSSGGTSGAYEQYF.

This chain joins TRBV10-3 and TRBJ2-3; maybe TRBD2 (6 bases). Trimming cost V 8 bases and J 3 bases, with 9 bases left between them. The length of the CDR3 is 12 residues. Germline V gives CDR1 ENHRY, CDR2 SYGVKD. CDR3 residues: CAIGGTTDTQYF. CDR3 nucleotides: TGTGCCATCGGAGGGACTACAGATACGCAGTATTTT.

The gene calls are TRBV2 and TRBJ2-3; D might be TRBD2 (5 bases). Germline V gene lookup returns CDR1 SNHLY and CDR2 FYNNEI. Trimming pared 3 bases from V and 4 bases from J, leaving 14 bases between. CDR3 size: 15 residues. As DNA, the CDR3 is TGTGCCAGCAGTGAGCTAAGGACGAGGGCAGATACGCAGTATTTT. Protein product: CASSELRTRADTQYF. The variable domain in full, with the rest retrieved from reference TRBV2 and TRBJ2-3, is EPEVTQTPSHQVTQMGQEVILRCVPISNHLYFYWYRQILGQKVEFLVSFYNNEISEKSEIFDDQFSVERPDGSNFTLKIRSTKLEDSAMYFCASSELRTRADTQYFGPGTRLTVL.

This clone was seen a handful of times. This CDR3 is CASSAGGGTYEQYF. CDR3 DNA: TGTGCCAGCAGCGCAGGTGGAGGGACCTACGAGCAGTACTTC. This chain joins TRBV9 and TRBJ2-7; tentatively, D is TRBD2 (6 bases). Per the germline V gene, CDR1 is SGDLS and CDR2 is YYNGEE. V was pared by 3 bases and J by 2 bases, with 12 bases between. The CDR3 spans 14 residues.

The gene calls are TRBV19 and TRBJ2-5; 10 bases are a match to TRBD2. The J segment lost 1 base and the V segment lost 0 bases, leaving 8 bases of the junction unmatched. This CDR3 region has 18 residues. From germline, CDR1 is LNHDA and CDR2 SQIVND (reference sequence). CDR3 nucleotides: TGTGCCAGTAGTATAGAGGCTAGCGGGGGCGCACTCCAAGAGACCCAGTACTTC. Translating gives CASSIEASGGALQETQYF.

DNA of the CDR3: TGTGCCAGCAGCCTCGGTTTCGGGACAGGGGCTACTGAAGCTTTCTTT. Protein sequence: CASSLGFGTGATEAFF. The chain couples TRBV11-2 to TRBJ1-1; 10 bases fit TRBD1. The CDR3 sequence is 16 residues long. V was clipped by 5 bases and J by 5 bases; unmatched bases: 11. Germline V gives CDR1 SGHAT, CDR2 FQNNGV.

Here the CDR3 DNA reads TGTGCCAGTAGACCGCGGGGGGGCGCGGATCGGAGCAATCAGCCCCAGCATTTT. Translated, it gives CASRPRGGADRSNQPQHF. The chain links TRBV19 to TRBJ1-5; TRBD1 is a possible D gene (6 bases). The V end lost 6 bases, the J end lost 1 base, and 22 bases lay between the germline ends. The germline gives CDR1 LNHDA, CDR2 SQIVND (reference sequence). This CDR3 contains 18 residues. Full variable domain (rest looked up from reference TRBV19 and TRBJ1-5): DGGITQSPKYLFRKEGQNVTLSCEQNLNHDAMYWYRQDPGQGLRLIYYSQIVNDFQKGDIAEGYSVSREKKESFPLTVTSAQKNPTAFYLCASRPRGGADRSNQPQHFGDGTRLSIL.

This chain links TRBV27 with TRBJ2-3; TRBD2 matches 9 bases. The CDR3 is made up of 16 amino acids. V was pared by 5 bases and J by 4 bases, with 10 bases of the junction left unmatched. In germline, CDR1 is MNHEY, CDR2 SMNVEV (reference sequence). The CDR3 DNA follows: TGTGCCAGCAGTGGTTCGCGGGGGGGCCTTGCAGATACGCAGTATTTT. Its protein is CASSGSRGGLADTQYF.

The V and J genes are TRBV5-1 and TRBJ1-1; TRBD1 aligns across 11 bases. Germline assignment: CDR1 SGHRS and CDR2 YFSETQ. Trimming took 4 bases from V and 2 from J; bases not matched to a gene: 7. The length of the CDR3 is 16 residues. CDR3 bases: TGCGCCAGCAGCCATGGACAGGGGGCACTTAACACTGAAGCTTTCTTT. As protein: CASSHGQGALNTEAFF.

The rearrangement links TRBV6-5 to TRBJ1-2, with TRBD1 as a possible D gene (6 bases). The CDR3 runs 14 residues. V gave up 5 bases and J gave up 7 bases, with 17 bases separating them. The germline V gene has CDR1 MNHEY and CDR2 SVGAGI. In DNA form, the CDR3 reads TGTGCCAGCAGTCCCTCTTGGGGGGGCGGTGGCTACACCTTC. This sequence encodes CASSPSWGGGGYTF.

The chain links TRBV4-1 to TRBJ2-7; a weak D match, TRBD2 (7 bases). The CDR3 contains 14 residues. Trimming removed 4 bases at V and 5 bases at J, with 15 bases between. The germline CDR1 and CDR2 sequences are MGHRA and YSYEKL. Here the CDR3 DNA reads TGCGCCAGCAGCCCTACCGGGGGGCTGCACGAGCAGTACTTC. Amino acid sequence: CASSPTGGLHEQYF.

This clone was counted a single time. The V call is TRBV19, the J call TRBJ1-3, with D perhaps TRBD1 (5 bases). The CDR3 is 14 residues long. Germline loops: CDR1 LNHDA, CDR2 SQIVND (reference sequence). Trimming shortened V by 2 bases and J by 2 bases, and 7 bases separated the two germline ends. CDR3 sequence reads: CASSIQGTGNTIYF. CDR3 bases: TGTGCCAGTAGTATACAGGGAACTGGAAACACCATATATTTT.